These 21 T cell receptor beta chains share one sample of origin, sequenced in a study of blood T cell repertoires in COVID-19. Only in-frame clones appear in the TCRdb table, and some are missing; sequencing was by immunoSEQ multiplex PCR. The sample comprises 95,000 or so clones, approximately 80% of which are singletons, and 20% to 25% rests with the top ten. Sequencing was done on a sample of peripheral blood. The receptors stem from a human donor in a cohort sampled during active COVID-19.

The genes are TRBV3-1 (or the pseudogene TRBV3-2) and TRBJ2-1; 9 nucleotides line up with TRBD2. Germline V CDR1 and CDR2: LGHDT, YNNKEL (reference sequence). The ends lost 2 bases at V and 7 bases at J; junction bases unmatched: 6. The CDR3 runs to 15 residues. In DNA form, the CDR3 reads TGTGCCAGCAGCCAACGCGGGAGGGTCGGGAATGAGCAGTTCTTC. This encodes CASSQRGRVGNEQFF.

This chain links TRBV27 with TRBJ1-1, with TRBD1 matching 7 bases. With 4 bases clipped from V and 0 bases from J, the junction kept 2 bases outside the gene matches. This CDR3 is 14 amino acids long. The germline gives CDR1 MNHEY, CDR2 SMNVEV (reference sequence). The CDR3 DNA reads as TGTGCCAGCAGTTCTCAGGGGGTGAACACTGAAGCTTTCTTT. It yields the protein CASSSQGVNTEAFF.

This clone was detected a few times. The chain recombines TRBV19 with TRBJ2-7; 8 positions agree with TRBD2. Germline V gene sequence: CDR1 LNHDA, CDR2 SQIVND (reference sequence). The CDR3 sequence is 16 residues long. V shed 5 bases, J shed 0 bases, and the junction held 9 bases outside the gene matches. For the CDR3, the DNA is TGTGCCAGTAGTCCCACGGGCGGGAGGAGCTCCTACGAGCAGTACTTC. Its protein product is CASSPTGGRSSYEQYF.

The chain carries TRBV28 and TRBJ1-5, with D tentatively TRBD1 (6 bases). Trimming removed 8 bases from V and 3 bases from J, with 14 bases in between. The CDR3 is made up of 14 amino acids. CDR1 and CDR2 (germline): MDHEN, SYDVKM. CDR3 coding DNA: TGTGCCAGCTTCCCGGGACAAGCCAATCAGCCCCAGCATTTT. Protein sequence: CASFPGQANQPQHF.

CDR3 coding DNA: TGTGCCAGCAGCTTGCTAGGGGCGGGAAACACCATATATTTT. Translation: CASSLLGAGNTIYF. This chain joins TRBV7-9 and TRBJ1-3, with D possibly TRBD1 on 5 matching bases. V lost 3 bases to trimming and J lost 4 bases, with 10 bases between them. The CDR3 has 14 amino acids. The germline gives CDR1 SEHNR, CDR2 FQNEAQ (reference sequence). Together with reference TRBV7-9 and TRBJ1-3, the CDR3 gives the full variable domain: DTGVSQNPRHKITKRGQNVTFRCDPISEHNRLYWYRQTLGQGPEFLTYFQNEAQLEKSRLLSDRFSAERPKGSFSTLEIQRTEQGDSAMYLCASSLLGAGNTIYFGEGSWLTVV.

The genes are TRBV25-1 and TRBJ2-2; tentatively, D is TRBD1 (6 bases). Germline CDR1 and CDR2: MGHDK and SYGVNS. V lost 4 bases and J 6 bases, leaving 9 bases between the germline ends. The CDR3 has 13 residues. In DNA form, the CDR3 reads TGTGCCAGCAGTGCTGGACAGTCCGGGGAGCTGTTTTTT. This translates into CASSAGQSGELFF.

There are a few counts of this clone. This sequence joins TRBV7-2 and TRBJ2-1, with a tentative D call TRBD2 (6 bases). CDR1 SGHTA and CDR2 FQGNSA come from the germline V gene. V dropped 1 base and J dropped 6 bases, with 7 bases sitting between them. The CDR3 is made up of 13 amino acids. CDR3 sequence (DNA): TGTGCCAGCAGCTTAGAGACTAGCAATGAGCAGTTCTTC. It yields the protein CASSLETSNEQFF.

This clone was counted at least ten times. This rearrangement joins TRBV25-1 to TRBJ1-2; no clear D gene. V dropped 4 bases and J dropped 7 bases, with 10 bases sitting between them. CDR1 MGHDK and CDR2 SYGVNS come from the germline V gene. This CDR3 is built from 12 residues. CDR3 loop: CASSGFVGGYTF. The DNA of the CDR3 is TGTGCCAGCAGTGGGTTCGTCGGTGGCTACACCTTC.

The V gene is TRBV3-1 (or the pseudogene TRBV3-2), the J gene TRBJ2-4; 11 positions match TRBD1. This CDR3 contains 17 residues. Trimming at V came to 1 base and at J to 3 bases, leaving 5 bases not matched to a gene. Germline V lookup: CDR1 LGHDT, CDR2 YNNKEL (reference sequence). CDR3 in DNA: TGTGCCAGCAGCCAAGGACGGGACAGGGGGGACAAAAACATTCAGTACTTC. Translation gives CASSQGRDRGDKNIQYF.

The V gene is TRBV7-6, the J gene TRBJ2-1, with 11 bases lining up with TRBD2. Germline lookup yields CDR1 SGHVS and CDR2 FNYEAQ. CDR3 size: 15 residues. Trimming cost V 4 bases and J 6 bases; bases outside gene matches: 5. This chain's CDR3 is CASSSITSGSNEQFF. In nucleotides, the CDR3 is TGTGCCAGCAGCTCTATCACTAGCGGGAGCAATGAGCAGTTCTTC. Full variable domain (outside the CDR3, taken from reference TRBV7-6 and TRBJ2-1): GAGVSQSPRYKVTKRGQDVALRCDPISGHVSLYWYRQALGQGPEFLTYFNYEAQQDKSGLPNDRFSAERPEGSISTLTIQRTEQRDSAMYRCASSSITSGSNEQFFGPGTRLTVL.

Written as DNA, the CDR3 is TGTGCCAGCTTGAGGCCAGGGGGCAAATACGAGCAGTACTTC. Its protein product is CASLRPGGKYEQYF. This chain connects TRBV28 to TRBJ2-7, with 8 nucleotides matching TRBD1. Germline V gene lookup returns CDR1 MDHEN and CDR2 SYDVKM. Germline trimming cut 8 bases from V and 4 bases from J; bases unmatched to any gene: 10. The CDR3 length is 14 residues.

The V and J genes are TRBV4-1 and TRBJ2-7; D possibly corresponds to TRBD1 (6 bases). Trimming cost V 0 bases and J 0 bases, with 12 bases left between them. The CDR3 is made up of 16 amino acids. Germline loops: CDR1 MGHRA, CDR2 YSYEKL. This CDR3 reads CASSQDTGPSSYEQYF. CDR3 coding DNA: TGCGCCAGCAGCCAAGATACAGGGCCAAGCTCCTACGAGCAGTACTTC.

The chain uses TRBV7-8 and TRBJ2-5; TRBD1 matches at 10 bases. This CDR3 comprises 15 residues. Trimming removed 5 bases from V and 3 bases from J; junction bases left unmatched: 6. The germline V gene has CDR1 SGHVS and CDR2 FQNEAQ. The CDR3, as DNA: TGTGCCAGCAGCCGACGGACAGGGGGGAAAGAGACCCAGTACTTC. It encodes CASSRRTGGKETQYF.

The V call is TRBV5-8, the J call TRBJ2-6, with D possibly matching TRBD1 (5 bases). Germline V gene data show CDR1 as SGHTS and CDR2 as YDEGEE. CDR3 length equals 17 residues. V was pared by 2 bases and J by 0 bases, with 12 bases between. DNA of the CDR3: TGTGCCAGCAGCTTAAGGGGCCCCAGCTCTGGGGCCAACGTCCTGACTTTC. Translating gives CASSLRGPSSGANVLTF.

The genes are TRBV5-1 and TRBJ2-5; D possibly corresponds to TRBD2 (6 bases). Germline assignment: CDR1 SGHRS and CDR2 YFSETQ. V was clipped by 4 bases and J by 2 bases, with 12 bases between them. The CDR3 runs 14 residues. CDR3 loop: CASSLPGVQETQYF. CDR3 bases: TGCGCCAGCAGCCTGCCGGGGGTTCAAGAGACCCAGTACTTC.

This clone was picked up a small number of times. The rearrangement links TRBV4-2 to TRBJ2-7; 9 nucleotides match TRBD2. This CDR3 is built from 14 residues. Germline-derived CDR1 and CDR2 are LGHNA and YNFKEQ. The junction had 9 bases not matched to a gene; V was cut back by 0 bases and J by 12 bases. The CDR3 here is CASSQDVTSGRSYF. The CDR3, as DNA: TGTGCCAGCAGCCAAGATGTAACCAGCGGGAGGTCGTACTTC.

In regard to this clone: The DNA is left out, because the CDR3 cannot be placed on it with certainty; the CDR3 is given as TCRdb lists it. The CDR3 is CASSPFGSGTGVYF. J is TRBJ2-7 and V is TRBV18; the D segment call TRBD1 is taken from the table without a DNA check. Germline V lookup: CDR1 KGHSH, CDR2 LQKENI. The CDR3 has 14 residues if both end residues are counted.

V usage is TRBV5-1 and J usage is TRBJ2-7; 7 bases match TRBD1. This CDR3 contains 11 residues. The V segment lost 5 bases and the J segment 5 bases; nucleotides outside the gene matches: 1. The V gene's germline CDR1 is SGHRS and CDR2 YFSETQ. The CDR3 DNA is TGCGCCAGCAGGACAGGGAACGAGCAGTACTTC. Its translation is CASRTGNEQYF.

The chain couples TRBV5-6 to TRBJ2-7; TRBD1 is a possible D gene (6 bases). V shed 4 bases and J shed 3 bases, with 11 bases lying between them. The germline gives CDR1 SGHDT, CDR2 YYEEEE. The CDR3 loop spans 13 amino acids. The CDR3 is CASSIQGDYEQYF. CDR3 in DNA: TGTGCCAGCAGCATACAGGGAGACTACGAGCAGTACTTC. Full variable domain (missing parts from reference TRBV5-6 and TRBJ2-7): DAGVTQSPTHLIKTRGQQVTLRCSPKSGHDTVSWYQQALGQGPQFIFQYYEEEERQRGNFPDRFSGHQFPNYSSELNVNALLLGDSALYLCASSIQGDYEQYFGPGTRLTVT.

This clone was observed a handful of times. The chain joins TRBV19 to TRBJ2-5, with 8 nucleotides matching TRBD2. This CDR3 contains 15 residues. V lost 6 bases, J lost 5 bases, and 11 bases stayed unmatched. Germline CDR1 LNHDA, CDR2 SQIVND (reference sequence). CDR3 in DNA: TGTGCCAGTAGCCTGGGGACTAGTGGTTCGGAGACCCAGTACTTC. This translates into CASSLGTSGSETQYF.

The chain has TRBV18 and TRBJ2-7; the D gene is possibly TRBD2 (6 bases). The CDR3 sequence is 13 residues long. Per germline, CDR1 KGHSH and CDR2 LQKENI. V was cut by 5 bases and J by 6 bases, with 14 bases left in between. CDR3 in amino acids: CASSAVGGTEQYF. In DNA form, the CDR3 reads TGTGCCAGCTCAGCGGTGGGGGGTACCGAGCAGTACTTC.